What follows describes a single TCR beta chain. The specificity of this receptor is unknown. No much larger clonotype is one base removed from it; base qualities were not supplied. The sample's treatment or condition label, in plain terms: preoperative locoregional IRX-2 cytokine immunotherapy. The samples were obtained from a phase Ib study that tested preoperative, locoregional IRX-2 cytokine immunotherapy designed to prime immune responses. Before surgery, IRX-2 was given to the donors, who were patients with early-stage breast cancer. Libraries were built with the immunoSEQ multiplex PCR assay. The table comes from immuneACCESS by way of TCRdb, which keeps in-frame sequences with V and J called. Part of the clones is missing from these tables; in studies checked, under half for an unresolved V gene and the rest for unknown reasons. Here the sample has around 34,000 clones; about 95% occur a single time. The top ten clones comprise under 6.5% of the sample.

The sample comes from a study of preoperative IRX-2 immunotherapy in early breast cancer (dated by TCRdb to between 2018 and 2021). Here V drops 1 base and J drops 5 bases, and the junction holds 8 bases not matched to any gene. The cysteine opens and the phenylalanine closes a CDR3 of 15 amino acids. Only the CDR3 region is kept as DNA, spanning 45 bases read in frame from base 1. From a lookup of the germline V gene, CDR1 and CDR2 are SGDLS and YYNGEE. In this chain, TRBV9 is recombined with TRBJ2-7; 8 central bases correspond to TRBD2. The specimen was collected from a patient treated with IRX-2 immunotherapy. This clonotype was sampled from a human donor with breast cancer. The CDR3 corresponds to CASSVYGRAFDEQYF. In nucleotides, the sequence is TGTGCCAGCAGCGTATACGGGAGGGCTTTCGACGAGCAGTACTTC.